The 11 T cell receptor beta chains given below trace back to one sample, sequenced in a study of T cells in Graves' hyperthyroidism and ophthalmopathy. Regions amplified from RNA transcripts were the TCR beta CDR3 regions. Initially, a first-round RT-PCR of the TCR CDR3 employed the HTBI primer set. TCRdb passed the multiplex PCR reads through MiXCR, listing each CDR3 protein once. The sample lists around 600,000 distinct CDR3 sequences; more than 13% were seen once. The sample was blood. Every receptor here comes from a woman between 18 and 29 years old with Graves' ophthalmopathy.

This clonotype was found many times. This chain connects TRBV10-3 to TRBJ2-2; 9 nucleotides match TRBD2. This CDR3 contains 15 residues. The junction had 4 bases not matched to a gene; V was cut back by 6 bases and J by 2 bases. In germline, CDR1 is ENHRY, CDR2 SYGVKD. CDR3 loop: CAIRGAGGNTGELFF. The CDR3 DNA follows: TGTGCCATCAGGGGAGCGGGAGGAAACACCGGGGAGCTGTTTTTT.

This clonotype has ten or more counts. The rearrangement links TRBV7-2 to TRBJ2-7; 7 bases are a match to TRBD2. This CDR3 comprises 16 residues. Trimming took 3 bases from V and 4 from J; bases not matched to a gene: 12. Germline V lookup: CDR1 SGHTA, CDR2 FQGNSA. The CDR3 protein is CASSLRASGLVYEQYF. In DNA, the CDR3 is TGTGCCAGCAGCTTGCGTGCTAGCGGACTTGTTTACGAGCAGTACTTC.

This clonotype was picked up many times. The chain is built from TRBV6-1 and TRBJ2-2; D is possibly TRBD2 (5 bases). The CDR3 sequence is 13 residues long. Trimming shortened V by 6 bases and J by 3 bases, and 8 bases separated the two germline ends. Germline CDR1 and CDR2: MNHNS and SASEGT. CDR3 sequence: CASRVGDTGELFF. Here the CDR3 DNA reads TGTGCCAGCAGGGTCGGGGACACCGGGGAGCTGTTTTTT.

This clonotype was seen at least ten times. The chain couples TRBV27 to TRBJ2-7, with a weak D call TRBD2 (5 bases). Trimming removed 3 bases from V and 6 bases from J, with 15 bases in between. Germline CDR1 is MNHEY and CDR2 is SMNVEV (reference sequence). The CDR3 has 14 residues. CDR3 bases: TGTGCCAGCAGTTTCTCTTCCCGGGCGGGCGAGCAGTACTTC. The encoded protein is CASSFSSRAGEQYF.

This clonotype was observed many times. The chain is built from TRBV28 and TRBJ1-4, with 7 bases aligning to TRBD1. V was pared by 1 base and J by 5 bases, with 10 bases of the junction left unmatched. The CDR3 sequence is 17 residues long. Germline CDR1 reads MDHEN; CDR2 reads SYDVKM. DNA for the CDR3: TGTGCCAGCAGTTTATCACCACCGGGACAGCTAAATGAAAAACTGTTTTTT. Its translation: CASSLSPPGQLNEKLFF.

In its sample, this clonotype was seen many times. The chain has TRBV10-3 and TRBJ2-7; D is ambiguous. V dropped 3 bases and J dropped 4 bases, with 13 bases sitting between them. The CDR3 consists of 14 residues. The germline V gene has CDR1 ENHRY and CDR2 SYGVKD. CDR3 DNA sequence: TGTGCCATCAGTGATGGGCAGCCCCCTTACGAGCAGTACTTC. Protein sequence: CAISDGQPPYEQYF.

The sample holds many counts of this clonotype. This sequence joins TRBV6-2 or TRBV6-3 and TRBJ1-1, with D uncertain. The V and J ends lost 8 bases and 4 bases respectively, with 23 bases between them. CDR1 and CDR2 from the germline V gene are MNHEY and SVGEGT. The CDR3 consists of 16 residues. Written as DNA, the CDR3 is TGTGCCAGCCGCGTTACTTTAAGGGTTGAACTCACTGAAGCTTTCTTT. Protein product: CASRVTLRVELTEAFF.

V is TRBV9 and J is TRBJ1-2, with 9 bases matching TRBD1. Looked up from germline, CDR1 is SGDLS and CDR2 is YYNGEE. The CDR3 spans 16 residues. Trimming at V came to 3 bases and at J to 8 bases, leaving 14 bases not matched to a gene. The CDR3 DNA reads TGTGCCAGCAGCGCGAATCGACAGGGGGGGCTAGGAGGCTACACCTTC. Translation gives CASSANRQGGLGGYTF.

The genes are TRBV4-1 and TRBJ1-2; 10 bases align to TRBD1. Losses at the gene ends were 3 bases for V and 3 bases for J; bases not matched to a gene: 10. The CDR3 is 17 residues long. Germline-derived CDR1 and CDR2 are MGHRA and YSYEKL. CDR3 sequence: CASSHPVRDRGHYGYTF. CDR3 DNA: TGCGCCAGCAGCCATCCAGTTCGGGACAGGGGACACTATGGCTACACCTTC.

This clonotype has ten or more counts. The V gene is TRBV20-1, the J gene TRBJ2-3; 9 bases line up with TRBD2. Per germline, CDR1 DFQATT and CDR2 SNEGSKA (reference sequence). The CDR3 runs to 16 residues. J lost 3 bases, V lost 3 bases, and 10 bases had no gene match. CDR3 DNA sequence: TGCAGTGCTAGTCCCTTTACTAGCGGGTATACAGATACGCAGTATTTT. Its protein is CSASPFTSGYTDTQYF.

This clonotype has at least ten counts. The chain combines TRBV29-1 with TRBJ2-3, with TRBD2 matching over 7 bases. The V and J ends lost 6 bases and 2 bases, in that order; junction bases with no gene match: 8. The CDR3 has 14 amino acids. The germline V gene encodes CDR1 SQVTM and CDR2 ANQGSEA. Here the CDR3 DNA reads TGCAGCGTCCGGACTAGAAGCAACACAGATACGCAGTATTTT. Amino acid sequence: CSVRTRSNTDTQYF.